This paragraph covers one T cell receptor (beta chain) sequence. Its antigen is still unknown. Libraries were prepared by immunoSEQ multiplex PCR; TCRdb keeps only in-frame clonotypes and omits some of them. The table lists tens of thousands of clones, 75% to 85% of them singletons. These data originate in a study of vaccination effects on CD4 cells after COVID-19. Germline V gene lookup returns CDR1 DFQATT and CDR2 SNEGSKA (reference sequence). This CDR3 spans 14 amino acids. The trim removed 3 bases at V and 2 bases at J, leaving 5 bases unmatched. Viral peptide pool expansion of antigen-specific CD4+ T cells preceded sequencing in the ViraFEST assay. When 10 to 11 days of culture had elapsed, CD4+ T cells were isolated. The person was diagnosed with PCR-confirmed SARS-CoV-2 infection between March and December 2020. In culture with 8 to 10 IU/ml IL-2 and approximately 9.1 ug/ml peptides, PBMC were grown at two million per well.

The chain uses TRBV20-1 and TRBJ2-5; 8 bases agree with TRBD2. The source was CD4+ T cells from PBMCs cultured with a peptide pool, collected before COVID-19 vaccination. The sequence derives from a human donor who had a prior SARS-CoV-2 infection. CDR3 bases: TGCAGTGCTAGTCGGGGGGGGTGGCAAGAGACCCAGTACTTC. It encodes CSASRGGWQETQYF.